The following is a T cell receptor (beta chain) sequence with its context. The antigen is unknown. It is likely a read error, because the conserved phenylalanine at the end of the CDR3 is missing. The data were obtained in a study of T-cell reconstitution after alpha-beta-depleted transplantation in children. Points from the study as a whole: Reportedly, only several hundred clones from non-depleted graft cells drove alpha-beta T-cell counts at about two months. Hyperexpanded clones declined; after one year, newly produced T cells mostly supplied diversity.

Germline-derived CDR1 and CDR2 are DFQATT and SNEGSKA (reference sequence). V lost 6 bases to trimming and J lost 1 base, with 13 bases between them. This CDR3 region has 14 residues. Unique molecular identifiers were used in preparing the TCRbeta library. From the PCR reads, TCRdb called clonotypes with MiXCR, one entry per CDR3 protein. The sample includes approximately 500,000 distinct CDR3 sequences, 27% of them seen just once. The chain carries TRBV20-1 and TRBJ2-1; D uncertain. The TCR sequence derives from a boy in the first two years of life with Wiskott-Aldrich syndrome, due to receive a stem cell transplant. The source was PBMCs, collected before TCRalphabeta/CD19-depleted stem cell transplant. In DNA form, the CDR3 reads TGCAGTGCGGAAGAACCGCGATCCTACAATGAGCAGTTCTTG. Translating gives CSAEEPRSYNEQFL.